The rows below give T cell receptor beta chains drawn from one sample of a study of shared clonotypes between healthy human individuals. Clones were sequenced by immunoSEQ multiplex PCR, and TCRdb holds only the in-frame ones, with some missing. This repertoire shows some 1 million clones, approximately 70% found once; its top ten account for nearly 1.5%. The sample consisted of memory CD4+ T cells sorted from blood. Receptors originate from a man younger than 35 in good health. CDR3s include the opening cysteine and the closing phenylalanine or tryptophan. Fields, in order: V gene, D gene, J gene, clone size, CDR3 DNA, CDR3 protein. The D gene is left open where the match is weak. Not all rows give a size; the values are once, few, many and, for expanded clones, a class.

v_call: TRBV29-1
d_call: TRBD1
j_call: TRBJ1-1
clone_size: NA
cdr3_nt: TGCAGCGTGGCCCGACAGGGGAACACTGAAGCTTTCTTT
cdr3_aa: CSVARQGNTEAFF

v_call: TRBV7-2
d_call: TRBD2
j_call: TRBJ2-7
clone_size: NA
cdr3_nt: TGTGCCAGCAGCTTAGCTCTAGCGGGGGGCCCTTTGAGCGAGCAGTACTTC
cdr3_aa: CASSLALAGGPLSEQYF

v_call: TRBV5-6
d_call: TRBD2
j_call: TRBJ2-1
clone_size: NA
cdr3_nt: TGTGCCAGCAGCTTGGGTGGACTAGCGGGAGGGCATGAGCAGTTCTTC
cdr3_aa: CASSLGGLAGGHEQFF

v_call: TRBV6-6
d_call: NA
j_call: TRBJ1-3
clone_size: many
cdr3_nt: TGTGCCAGCAGCCTCGGATCGGGCTCTGGAAACACCATATATTTT
cdr3_aa: CASSLGSGSGNTIYF

v_call: TRBV28
d_call: TRBD1
j_call: TRBJ2-2
clone_size: NA
cdr3_nt: TGTGCCAGCGGGACAGCCTCTAACACCGGGGAGCTGTTTTTT
cdr3_aa: CASGTASNTGELFF

v_call: TRBV30
d_call: NA
j_call: TRBJ2-3
clone_size: NA
cdr3_nt: TGTGCCTGGAGGGCTCAACAGGGAATTAGCACAGATACGCAGTATTTT
cdr3_aa: CAWRAQQGISTDTQYF

v_call: TRBV9
d_call: TRBD1
j_call: TRBJ2-6
clone_size: NA
cdr3_nt: TGTGCCAGCAGCGCCAGACAGGGGTTGGGCTCTGGGGCCAACGTCCTGACTTTC
cdr3_aa: CASSARQGLGSGANVLTF

v_call: TRBV6-1
d_call: TRBD2
j_call: TRBJ2-3
clone_size: few
cdr3_nt: TGTGCCAGCAGTGAAGTTGATAGCGGGGGGTTGGATACGCAGTATTTT
cdr3_aa: CASSEVDSGGLDTQYF

v_call: TRBV2
d_call: NA
j_call: TRBJ2-3
clone_size: NA
cdr3_nt: TGTGCCAGCAATGCCCCTGGGCAGGGCTCTAGCACAGATACGCAGTATTTT
cdr3_aa: CASNAPGQGSSTDTQYF

v_call: TRBV30
d_call: NA
j_call: TRBJ1-2
clone_size: few
cdr3_nt: TGTGCCTGGTACCGCCGGGCGGGCTACACCTTC
cdr3_aa: CAWYRRAGYTF

v_call: TRBV6-6
d_call: NA
j_call: TRBJ2-7
clone_size: NA
cdr3_nt: TGTGCCAGCAGTTATTCCCCGGATAATGCCTACGAGCAGTACTTC
cdr3_aa: CASSYSPDNAYEQYF

v_call: TRBV5-1
d_call: NA
j_call: TRBJ2-1
clone_size: few
cdr3_nt: TGCGCCAGCAGAAATCTCGGGGGCAATGAGCAGTTCTTC
cdr3_aa: CASRNLGGNEQFF

v_call: TRBV7-9
d_call: TRBD2
j_call: TRBJ2-7
clone_size: once
cdr3_nt: TGTGCCAGCAGTTGGACTAGCGGGGGGAGCTCCTACGAGCAGTACTTC
cdr3_aa: CASSWTSGGSSYEQYF

v_call: TRBV28
d_call: TRBD2
j_call: TRBJ2-1
clone_size: NA
cdr3_nt: TGTGCCAGCAGTTTACAGCCAGGGACTAGGATAGGCAATGAGCAGTTCTTC
cdr3_aa: CASSLQPGTRIGNEQFF

v_call: TRBV10-3
d_call: TRBD1
j_call: TRBJ1-4
clone_size: NA
cdr3_nt: TGTGCCATCAGCAGACAGGGGGGAGATGAAAAACTGTTTTTT
cdr3_aa: CAISRQGGDEKLFF

v_call: TRBV12-5
d_call: NA
j_call: TRBJ2-3
clone_size: many
cdr3_nt: TGTGCTAGTGGTTTGGTACTGAAGGGCTCCATTAGCACAGATACGCAGTATTTT
cdr3_aa: CASGLVLKGSISTDTQYF

v_call: TRBV5-4
d_call: NA
j_call: TRBJ1-4
clone_size: NA
cdr3_nt: TGTGCCAGCAGCTTACTGGGGGAAAAACTGTTTTTT
cdr3_aa: CASSLLGEKLFF

v_call: TRBV19
d_call: TRBD1
j_call: TRBJ2-5
clone_size: NA
cdr3_nt: TGTGCCAGTAGTATGGGAGACAGGGCATTGTACGAGACCCAGTACTTC
cdr3_aa: CASSMGDRALYETQYF

v_call: TRBV11-3
d_call: NA
j_call: TRBJ1-4
clone_size: NA
cdr3_nt: TGTGCCAGCAGCTTATACACAGGGTTTCAGGAAAAACTGTTTTTT
cdr3_aa: CASSLYTGFQEKLFF

v_call: TRBV7-3
d_call: NA
j_call: TRBJ2-1
clone_size: once
cdr3_nt: TGTGCCAGCAGCACCAGAGGGGGGAACGAGCAGTTCTTC
cdr3_aa: CASSTRGGNEQFF